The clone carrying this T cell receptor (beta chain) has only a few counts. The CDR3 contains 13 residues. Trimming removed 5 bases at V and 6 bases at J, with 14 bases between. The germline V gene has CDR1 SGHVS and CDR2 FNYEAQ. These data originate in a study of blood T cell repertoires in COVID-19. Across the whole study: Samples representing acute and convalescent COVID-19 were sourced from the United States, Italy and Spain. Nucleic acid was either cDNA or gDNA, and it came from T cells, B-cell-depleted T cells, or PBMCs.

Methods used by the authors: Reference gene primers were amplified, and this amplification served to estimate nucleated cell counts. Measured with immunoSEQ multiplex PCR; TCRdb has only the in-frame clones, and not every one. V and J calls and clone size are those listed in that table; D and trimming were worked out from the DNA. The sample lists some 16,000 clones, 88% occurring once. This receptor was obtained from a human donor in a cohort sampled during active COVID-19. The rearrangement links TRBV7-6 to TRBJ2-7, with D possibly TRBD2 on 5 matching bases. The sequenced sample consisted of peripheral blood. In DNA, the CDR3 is TGTGCCAGCAGCCCTAGCCTTCCGGGCGAGCAGTACTTC. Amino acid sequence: CASSPSLPGEQYF.